One and the same sample provided the 18 T cell receptor beta chains below, sequenced in a study of T cells after yellow fever vaccination. One entry per CDR3 protein results from TCRdb running MiXCR on the 5' RACE reads. The repertoire holds around 350,000 distinct CDR3 sequences, with roughly 10% as singletons. This material consisted of PBMCs, taken on the day of the first yellow fever vaccination. The receptor source for this set is a man between 18 and 35 years old who received the YFV17D yellow fever vaccine.

The V gene is TRBV5-1, the J gene TRBJ2-3, with D possibly being TRBD1 (6 bases). The CDR3 has 16 residues. V was clipped by 0 bases and J by 2 bases, with 13 bases between them. From germline, CDR1 is SGHRS and CDR2 YFSETQ. DNA of the CDR3: TGCGCCAGCAGCTTGGGGACAGAAGTATACACAGATACGCAGTATTTT. Translation gives CASSLGTEVYTDTQYF.

The genes are TRBV18 and TRBJ1-1; no definite D call. The CDR3 extends over 15 amino acids. V was clipped by 2 bases and J by 4 bases, with 14 bases between them. Germline lookup yields CDR1 KGHSH and CDR2 LQKENI. The CDR3 bases are TGTGCCAGCTCACCAGCCAGGAGGCGGGGCACTGAAGCTTTCTTT. Its translation is CASSPARRRGTEAFF.

This clonotype has ten or more counts. V and J are TRBV3-1 and TRBJ2-1, with D perhaps being TRBD1 or TRBD2 (6 bases each). V lost 3 bases to trimming and J lost 6 bases, with 15 bases between them. Looked up from germline, CDR1 is LGHDT and CDR2 is YNNKEL (reference sequence). The CDR3 has 15 amino acids. For the CDR3, the DNA is TGTGCCAGCAGCCACTTGATGGGGGGCCCCAATGAGCAGTTCTTC. Translating it yields CASSHLMGGPNEQFF.

The table lists this clonotype with a few counts. The chain joins TRBV24-1 to TRBJ2-1, with TRBD1 matching over 11 bases. J gave up 6 bases and V 4 bases, and 10 bases lay outside the gene matches. The CDR3 is 17 amino acids. The germline CDR1 and CDR2 sequences are KGHDR and SFDVKD. The CDR3 sequence: CATSDPRTGGQVNEQFF. CDR3 sequence (DNA): TGTGCCACCAGTGACCCACGGACAGGGGGCCAGGTCAATGAGCAGTTCTTC.

The chain couples TRBV3-1 to TRBJ2-5; the match to TRBD2 covers 13 bases. The V and J ends lost 1 base and 5 bases, in that order; junction bases with no gene match: 4. Germline CDR1 and CDR2: LGHDT and YNNKEL (reference sequence). The CDR3 spans 16 residues. CDR3 DNA: TGTGCCAGCAGCCAAGGACTAGCGGGGGGACGGGAGACCCAGTACTTC. This gives the protein CASSQGLAGGRETQYF.

This clonotype was found a few times. This sequence joins TRBV7-9 and TRBJ1-2; TRBD1 might be the D (5 bases). V gave up 1 base and J gave up 6 bases, with 12 bases separating them. This CDR3 spans 14 amino acids. The germline CDR1 and CDR2 sequences are SEHNR and FQNEAQ (reference sequence). CDR3 region: CASSLGQWGDGYTF. As DNA, the CDR3 is TGTGCCAGCAGCTTAGGACAGTGGGGTGATGGCTACACCTTC.

In this sample, this clonotype turned up many times. The chain uses TRBV7-6 and TRBJ1-2; D may be TRBD1 (5 bases). With 5 bases removed from V and 7 bases from J, the gap between germline ends came to 14 bases. Germline-derived CDR1 and CDR2 are SGHVS and FNYEAQ. This CDR3 has 13 amino acids. CDR3 loop: CASSGGVGLGYTF. DNA for the CDR3: TGTGCCAGCAGCGGGGGAGTCGGTCTTGGCTACACCTTC.

This clonotype showed up many times. The gene calls are TRBV5-5 and TRBJ2-2, with D hard to call. V was shortened by 2 bases and J by 1 base, with 6 bases between the two germline ends. Germline lookup yields CDR1 SGHKS and CDR2 YYEKEE (reference sequence). CDR3 length equals 14 residues. The CDR3 nucleotides read TGTGCCAGCAGCTTTGGTCTGAACACCGGGGAGCTGTTTTTT. It yields the protein CASSFGLNTGELFF. The full variable domain, completed using reference TRBV5-5 and TRBJ2-2, is DAGVTQSPTHLIKTRGQQVTLRCSPISGHKSVSWYQQVLGQGPQFIFQYYEKEERGRGNFPDRFSARQFPNYSSELNVNALLLGDSALYLCASSFGLNTGELFFGEGSRLTVL.

This clonotype has a handful of counts. The rearrangement joins TRBV2 to TRBJ2-7; the D gene could be TRBD1 or TRBD2 (5 bases each). In germline, CDR1 is SNHLY, CDR2 FYNNEI. V was trimmed by 4 bases and J by 3 bases, leaving 13 bases between them. There are 14 residues in the CDR3. The CDR3 DNA follows: TGTGCCAGCAGTGGCCGGGACGGTGACTACGAGCAGTACTTC. Residues: CASSGRDGDYEQYF.

This clonotype was recorded at least ten times. The V gene is TRBV2, the J gene TRBJ2-3; the D is unclear. The ends were cut back, 3 bases at V and 4 bases at J, with 5 bases in the middle. Germline V gives CDR1 SNHLY, CDR2 FYNNEI. CDR3 size: 12 residues. The CDR3: CASSEGSDTQYF. CDR3 DNA sequence: TGTGCCAGCAGTGAGGGGTCAGATACGCAGTATTTT. Variable domain in full (rest from reference TRBV2 and TRBJ2-3): EPEVTQTPSHQVTQMGQEVILRCVPISNHLYFYWYRQILGQKVEFLVSFYNNEISEKSEIFDDQFSVERPDGSNFTLKIRSTKLEDSAMYFCASSEGSDTQYFGPGTRLTVL.

This clonotype showed up just a few times. The chain joins TRBV7-9 to TRBJ2-1; TRBD1 aligns across 7 bases. Germline lookup yields CDR1 SEHNR and CDR2 FQNEAQ (reference sequence). Trimming removed 5 bases from V and 9 bases from J; junction bases left unmatched: 10. The CDR3 runs to 14 residues. The CDR3, as DNA: TGTGCCAGCAGCCTAAGACAGGGCCCCCCTGAGCAGTTCTTC. Protein sequence: CASSLRQGPPEQFF.

This rearrangement joins TRBV12-3 or TRBV12-4 to TRBJ2-6; no reliable D call. The CDR3 sequence is 15 residues long. V was pared by 5 bases and J by 0 bases, with 8 bases between. The CDR3 protein is CASSPLLSGANVLTF. The CDR3 DNA sequence: TGTGCCAGCAGTCCCCTCCTCTCTGGGGCCAACGTCCTGACTTTC.

Ten or more counts support this clonotype. V is TRBV10-2 and J is TRBJ2-5, with 8 bases aligning to TRBD2. Germline V lookup: CDR1 WSHSY, CDR2 SAAADI. V trimming: 7 bases; J trimming: 5 bases; junction bases outside the gene matches: 6. The CDR3 consists of 13 residues. Here the CDR3 DNA reads TGCGCCAGCAAAGTCGGGGGGGCGGAGACCCAGTACTTC. This codes for CASKVGGAETQYF.

The V gene is TRBV18, the J gene TRBJ1-1, with D unclear. The germline V gene has CDR1 KGHSH and CDR2 LQKENI. The CDR3 sequence is 14 residues long. Between the trimmed V and J ends, which lost 3 bases and 1 base, there was a span of 9 bases. This CDR3 reads CASSPNFPNTEAFF. The CDR3 DNA reads TGTGCCAGCTCACCGAACTTCCCGAACACTGAAGCTTTCTTT.

This clonotype has more than one count but fewer than ten. The V and J genes are TRBV4-1 and TRBJ2-7; possibly TRBD1 or TRBD2 for D (5 bases each). This CDR3 is built from 17 residues. V lost 0 bases, J lost 2 bases, and 17 bases lay in between. Looked up from germline, CDR1 is MGHRA and CDR2 is YSYEKL. The CDR3 spells CASSQDPGPSSAYEQYV. In DNA, the CDR3 is TGCGCCAGCAGCCAAGATCCAGGGCCTAGCTCGGCCTACGAGCAGTACGTC.

This clonotype was counted between two and nine times. The chain has TRBV4-1 and TRBJ2-2; no firm D call. This CDR3 region has 14 residues. Trimming took off 3 bases at V and 6 bases at J, with 11 bases between the two ends. Germline values: CDR1 MGHRA, CDR2 YSYEKL. CDR3 protein: CASSQVQAAGELFF. Here the CDR3 DNA reads TGCGCCAGCAGCCAGGTCCAAGCCGCCGGGGAGCTGTTTTTT.

The chain employs TRBV5-1 and TRBJ2-7; no definite D call. This CDR3 has 16 amino acids. Trimming removed 1 base from V and 1 base from J, with 15 bases in between. Germline V CDR1 and CDR2: SGHRS, YFSETQ. The chain's CDR3 is CASSLFGAERSYEQYF. The CDR3 DNA reads as TGCGCCAGCAGCTTGTTCGGTGCAGAGCGATCCTACGAGCAGTACTTC. Combining the CDR3 with reference TRBV5-1 and TRBJ2-7 gives the whole variable domain KAGVTQTPRYLIKTRGQQVTLSCSPISGHRSVSWYQQTPGQGLQFLFEYFSETQRNKGNFPGRFSGRQFSNSRSEMNVSTLELGDSALYLCASSLFGAERSYEQYFGPGTRLTVT.

This clonotype was counted a few times. The rearrangement joins TRBV6-4 to TRBJ1-4, with D unresolved. Trimming stripped 3 bases from V and 7 bases from J, with 12 bases between. Germline V gene data show CDR1 as MRHNA and CDR2 as SNTAGT. The CDR3 runs 14 residues. The CDR3 DNA is TGTGCCAGCAGTGATCGACTTCCGGGTGAAAAACTGTTTTTT. It translates to CASSDRLPGEKLFF.